This T cell receptor beta chain was captured by sequencing in a study of T cell responses to AZD1222 COVID-19 vaccine. Trimming cost V 0 bases and J 1 base, with 3 bases left between them. Germline CDR1 is MNHEY and CDR2 is SVGAGI. The CDR3 is 13 residues long. The table came from immunoSEQ multiplex PCR; TCRdb's copy has only in-frame clones and leaves some out. Of about 170,000 clones detected, around 88% appear once; the ten largest clones hold about 1%. The source of this sequence is an adult who received the AZD1222 COVID-19 vaccine. The sequences come from peripheral blood, collected 28 days after the second AZD1222 dose. This sequence joins TRBV6-5 and TRBJ1-1; D uncertain. The DNA for the CDR3 is TGTGCCAGCAGTTACTCGTGGAACACTGAAGCTTTCTTT. Protein sequence: CASSYSWNTEAFF.